This T cell receptor beta chain is drawn from a study of T cells expressing NK-cell markers. Looking at the study overall: Repertoires of TCR beta were obtained from T cells sorted as CD3+CD56+NKG2C+, CD3+CD56+NKG2C- and CD3+CD56-NKG2C+. One of the eight sequenced donors was seronegative, whereas the other seven were HCMV-seropositive.

Template switching by 5'RACE with UMIs generated the TCR beta cDNA. Reprocessing the 5' RACE reads, TCRdb reports a single entry for every CDR3 protein and omits DNA. The sample includes about 550,000 distinct CDR3 sequences. The CDR3 contains 15 residues. This TCR was recovered from a man in his late teens or twenties in good health. The chain combines TRBV12-3 or TRBV12-4 with TRBJ2-1; TCRdb's D call of TRBD2 is untestable without DNA. The specimen sequenced was blood T cells: a sorted CD56 or NKG2C T cell subset, CD4+ or CD8+ T cells, or bulk PBMC T cells (not recorded which). The CDR3 loop reads CASSLRAGGENEQFF.